A selection of T cell receptor beta chains follows, all from one sample in a study of shared clonotypes between healthy human individuals. Repertoires were generated with immunoSEQ multiplex PCR, while TCRdb's copy carries only in-frame clones and drops some. This table holds 2 million to 2.5 million clones, 90% to 95% found once. The specimen was naive CD4+ T cells from PBMCs. These TCRs come from a man aged 18-30 years in good health. Some clones in this sample may be carry-over from other donors' samples. Both conserved end residues are part of each CDR3. The D gene is left open where the match is weak. A clone size is listed for some rows: how often the clone was seen (once, few, many), or a class if it is expanded.

v_gene,j_gene,abundance,d_gene,CDR3nt,CDR3aa
TRBV29-1,TRBJ1-1,-,-,TGCAGCGGGACTCGGGGGTCCCCTGAAGCTTTCTTT,CSGTRGSPEAFF
TRBV5-8,TRBJ1-5,-,-,TGTGCCAGCAGCCTGGGCCGGGTCCCAAATCAGCCCCAGCATTTT,CASSLGRVPNQPQHF
TRBV19,TRBJ1-5,-,-,TGTGCCAGTAGTATTTTGAGGGGAAGCAATCAGCCCCAGCATTTT,CASSILRGSNQPQHF
TRBV19,TRBJ2-3,-,TRBD1,TGTGCTGGGGGACAGTGGAATACGCAGTATTTT,CAGGQWNTQYF
TRBV7-2,TRBJ2-3,-,-,TGTGCCAGCAGCCCACGGGGTGTGCGTTACCCAGATACGCAGTATTTT,CASSPRGVRYPDTQYF
TRBV7-2,TRBJ2-7,-,-,TGTGCCAGCAGCTATAGGTGGGACACTTACTCCTACGAGCAGTACTTC,CASSYRWDTYSYEQYF
TRBV4-1,TRBJ2-2,-,-,TGCGCCAGCAGCCAAGTAATTGGCCTCCCCGCCGGGGAGCTGTTTTTT,CASSQVIGLPAGELFF
TRBV28,TRBJ1-5,-,-,TGTGCCAGCAGTCCCCGTCGGGGGCAAGGTCAGCCCCAGCATTTT,CASSPRRGQGQPQHF
TRBV18,TRBJ1-1,once,-,TGTGCCAGCTCACAGGGTTTGCAGGGGAACACTGAAGCTTTCTTT,CASSQGLQGNTEAFF
TRBV28,TRBJ1-1,-,-,TGTGCCAGCAGTTTCTTTGGTGAAGCTTTCTTT,CASSFFGEAFF
TRBV27,TRBJ2-7,-,-,TGTGCCAGCAGTTTATCGGGCGACGAGCAGTACTTC,CASSLSGDEQYF
TRBV2,TRBJ1-5,-,-,TGTGCCAACAGTGACGGCAATCAGCCCCAGCATTTT,CANSDGNQPQHF
TRBV7-6,TRBJ2-5,-,-,TGTGCCAGCAGCTTAGTTGTGACCCCCGCCGGGACCCAGTACTTC,CASSLVVTPAGTQYF
TRBV2,TRBJ2-7,-,TRBD2,TGTGCCAGCAATAGGGACGGGGGGGACGAGCAGTACTTC,CASNRDGGDEQYF
TRBV29-1,TRBJ2-7,-,-,TGCAGCGGGACCGGACAGTCCTACGAGCAGTACTTC,CSGTGQSYEQYF
TRBV21-1,TRBJ2-5,-,-,TGTGCCAGCAGCAAAGCGACCCAGTACTTC,CASSKATQYF
TRBV25-1,TRBJ1-2,-,-,TGTGCCAGCAGTGAATTTTCAGAATTCCCTAACTATGGCTACACCTTC,CASSEFSEFPNYGYTF
TRBV28,TRBJ1-1,-,TRBD1,TGTGCCAGCAGTTGGGGCTCCCTCAAACAGGGGTACTACTTT,CASSWGSLKQGYYF
TRBV7-2,TRBJ1-1,-,-,TGTGCCAGCAGCTTAGCCCTCCCTCTTTATAGCACTGAAGCTTTCTTT,CASSLALPLYSTEAFF
TRBV5-1,TRBJ2-2,once,TRBD2,TGCGCCAGCAGCTTACCTCGTAGCGGGAGCTTCACCGGGGAGCTGTTTTTT,CASSLPRSGSFTGELFF
TRBV2,TRBJ2-5,-,-,TGTGCCAGCAGTGAAGCCCTCGGGGGCCAAGAGACCCAGTACTTC,CASSEALGGQETQYF
TRBV9,TRBJ2-1,-,-,TGTGCCAGCAGCTCAAGGGGCGGTGCTAGCTCCTACAATGAGCAGTTCTTC,CASSSRGGASSYNEQFF
TRBV28,TRBJ2-4,few,-,TGTGCCAGCAGTTTATTAACGGGCCACCAGGGCATTCAGTACTTC,CASSLLTGHQGIQYF
TRBV7-8,TRBJ2-1,-,TRBD2,TGTGCCAGCAGCTTAGGGACTAGCCCTTACAATGAGCAGTTCTTC,CASSLGTSPYNEQFF